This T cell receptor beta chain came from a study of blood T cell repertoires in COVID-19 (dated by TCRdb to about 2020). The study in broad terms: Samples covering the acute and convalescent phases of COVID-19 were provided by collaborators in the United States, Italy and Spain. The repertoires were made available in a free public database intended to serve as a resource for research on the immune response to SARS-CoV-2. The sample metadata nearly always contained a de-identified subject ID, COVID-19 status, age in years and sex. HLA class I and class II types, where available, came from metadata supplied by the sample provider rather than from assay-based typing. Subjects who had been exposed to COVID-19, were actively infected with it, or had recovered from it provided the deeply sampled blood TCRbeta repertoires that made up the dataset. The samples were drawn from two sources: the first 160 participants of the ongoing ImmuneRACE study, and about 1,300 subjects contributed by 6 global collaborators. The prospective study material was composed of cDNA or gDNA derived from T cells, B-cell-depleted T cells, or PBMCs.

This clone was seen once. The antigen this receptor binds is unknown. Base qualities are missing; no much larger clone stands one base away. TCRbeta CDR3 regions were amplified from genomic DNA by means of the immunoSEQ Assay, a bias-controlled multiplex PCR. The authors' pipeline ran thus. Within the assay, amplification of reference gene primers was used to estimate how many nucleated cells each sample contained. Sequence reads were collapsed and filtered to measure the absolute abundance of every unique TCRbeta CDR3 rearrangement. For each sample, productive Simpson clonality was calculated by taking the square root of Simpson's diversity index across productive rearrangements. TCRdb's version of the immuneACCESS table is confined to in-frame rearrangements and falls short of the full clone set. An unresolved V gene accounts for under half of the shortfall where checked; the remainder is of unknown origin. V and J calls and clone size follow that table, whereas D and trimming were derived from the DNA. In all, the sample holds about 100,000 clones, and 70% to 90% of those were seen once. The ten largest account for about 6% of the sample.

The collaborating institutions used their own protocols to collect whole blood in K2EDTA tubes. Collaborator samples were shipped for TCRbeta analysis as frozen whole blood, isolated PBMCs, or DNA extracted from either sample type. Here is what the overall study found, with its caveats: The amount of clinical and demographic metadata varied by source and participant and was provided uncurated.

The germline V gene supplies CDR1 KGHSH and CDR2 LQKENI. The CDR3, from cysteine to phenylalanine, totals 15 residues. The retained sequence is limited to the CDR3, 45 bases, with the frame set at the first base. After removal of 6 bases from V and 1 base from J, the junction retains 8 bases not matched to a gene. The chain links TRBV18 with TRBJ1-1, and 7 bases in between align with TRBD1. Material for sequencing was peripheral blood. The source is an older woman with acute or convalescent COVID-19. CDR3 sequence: CASSRRDRQNTEAFF. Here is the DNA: TGTGCCAGCTCCCGTCGGGACAGACAGAACACTGAAGCTTTCTTT.